The next 24 T cell receptor beta chains were all read from a single sample in a study of identical twins. MiXCR was run by TCRdb on the 5' RACE reads, yielding one entry per CDR3 protein. The sample carries approximately 260,000 distinct CDR3 sequences, about 8% recorded once. These data are also associated with another study on yellow fever vaccine responses in identical twins.

Sequenced material: CD8+ T cells sorted from blood. The receptors stem from a woman between 18 and 29 years old in good health.

The table lists this clonotype with a few counts. This chain uses TRBV4-1 with TRBJ2-1; D is undetermined. Germline values: CDR1 MGHRA, CDR2 YSYEKL. Trimming cost V 1 base and J 4 bases, with 17 bases left between them. This CDR3 comprises 17 residues. The CDR3 DNA sequence: TGCGCCAGCAGCCAAGTAAGGTCTTCCAGTAGATACAATGAGCAGTTCTTC. Protein: CASSQVRSSSRYNEQFF.

The chain joins TRBV7-8 to TRBJ2-5; TRBD1 matches at 8 bases. Germline V lookup: CDR1 SGHVS, CDR2 FQNEAQ. J lost 5 bases, V lost 4 bases, and 6 bases had no gene match. The CDR3 runs 14 residues. CDR3: CASSSDQGAETQYF. CDR3 coding DNA: TGTGCCAGCAGCTCAGACCAGGGGGCGGAGACCCAGTACTTC.

This chain links TRBV7-9 with TRBJ2-7; D remains unclear. V was trimmed by 5 bases and J by 2 bases, leaving 10 bases between them. Germline CDR1 and CDR2: SEHNR and FQNEAQ (reference sequence). The CDR3 runs 13 residues. CDR3 protein: CASSPWSTYEQYF. DNA for the CDR3: TGTGCCAGCAGCCCTTGGTCCACCTACGAGCAGTACTTC.

This clonotype was seen more than once but under ten times. This chain joins TRBV28 and TRBJ2-1; D possibly corresponds to TRBD1 (5 bases). The CDR3 extends over 13 amino acids. CDR1 and CDR2 from the germline V gene are MDHEN and SYDVKM. V was clipped by 7 bases and J by 2 bases, with 9 bases between them. CDR3 sequence reads: CASTRATYNEQFF. The CDR3 bases are TGTGCCAGCACCAGGGCGACCTACAATGAGCAGTTCTTC.

The V gene is TRBV20-1, the J gene TRBJ2-7; the D gene is possibly TRBD2 (5 bases). CDR1 is DFQATT and CDR2 is SNEGSKA in the germline V gene (reference sequence). The CDR3 loop spans 13 amino acids. V was pared by 6 bases and J by 3 bases, with 15 bases between. The CDR3 loop is CSAIALEGYEQYF. Written as DNA, the CDR3 is TGCAGTGCCATAGCTTTAGAGGGCTACGAGCAGTACTTC.

This clonotype was recorded many times. The rearrangement joins TRBV5-1 to TRBJ2-3; D remains unclear. Germline V CDR1 and CDR2: SGHRS, YFSETQ. Deletions cut 3 bases from V and 0 bases from J, with 5 bases between. The CDR3 spans 13 residues. For the CDR3, the DNA is TGCGCCAGCAGCTGGTTAAGCACAGATACGCAGTATTTT. Translation gives CASSWLSTDTQYF.

The V gene is TRBV7-9, the J gene TRBJ1-5; 8 nucleotides align to TRBD1. Germline CDR1 reads SEHNR; CDR2 reads FQNEAQ (reference sequence). Losses at the gene ends were 5 bases for V and 4 bases for J; bases not matched to a gene: 1. The length of the CDR3 is 13 residues. The CDR3 coding sequence is TGTGCCAGCAGCCGGACAGGGAATCAGCCCCAGCATTTT. It translates to CASSRTGNQPQHF.

This clonotype was counted a few times. A read error may account for a junction end that differs from germline. V and J are TRBV20-1 and TRBJ1-6; no firm D call. This CDR3 has 14 amino acids. In germline, CDR1 is DFQATT, CDR2 SNEGSKA (reference sequence). CDR3: CSARGHQDYSPLHF. The CDR3 DNA follows: TGCAGCGCTAGAGGGCATCAGGATTATTCACCCCTCCACTTT.

This clonotype was seen at least ten times. This rearrangement joins TRBV24-1 to TRBJ2-2; D remains unclear. Germline V gives CDR1 KGHDR, CDR2 SFDVKD. V lost 0 bases to trimming and J lost 4 bases, with 11 bases between them. This CDR3 has 16 amino acids. This CDR3 reads CATSDLPGAGTGELFF. In DNA form, the CDR3 reads TGTGCCACCAGTGATTTGCCAGGAGCTGGCACCGGGGAGCTGTTTTTT.

This clonotype came up a few times. This rearrangement joins TRBV11-2 to TRBJ2-1; perhaps TRBD2 as D (6 bases). V was cut by 7 bases and J by 2 bases, with 15 bases left in between. The CDR3 loop spans 15 amino acids. The V gene's germline CDR1 is SGHAT and CDR2 FQNNGV. The CDR3 nucleotides are TGTGCCAGCATCCCGTCGGACTATGCCTACAATGAGCAGTTCTTC. Protein product: CASIPSDYAYNEQFF.

This clonotype appeared a few times. The J gene is TRBJ2-1, the V gene TRBV11-1, with TRBD2 identical over 10 bases. This CDR3 has 19 amino acids. Germline trimming cut 6 bases from V and 3 bases from J; bases unmatched to any gene: 17. Germline V gene data show CDR1 as SGHAT and CDR2 as FQDESV (reference sequence). CDR3 amino acids: CASSGKASGRATLYNEQFF. CDR3 coding DNA: TGTGCCAGCAGTGGAAAGGCGAGCGGGAGGGCCACGCTCTACAATGAGCAGTTCTTC.

V is TRBV12-5 and J is TRBJ1-1, with TRBD1 matching over 10 bases. The V segment lost 5 bases and the J segment 7 bases; nucleotides outside the gene matches: 7. CDR1 LGHNT and CDR2 FRNRAP come from the germline V gene. The CDR3 totals 14 residues. This CDR3 is CASGQTDRGFEAFF. The CDR3 coding sequence is TGTGCTAGTGGTCAGACGGACAGGGGGTTTGAAGCTTTCTTT.

A few counts support this clonotype. The chain is built from TRBV7-9 and TRBJ1-5; D may be TRBD1 (6 bases). This CDR3 region has 12 residues. Germline V CDR1 and CDR2: SEHNR, FQNEAQ (reference sequence). V gave up 3 bases and J gave up 8 bases, with 8 bases separating them. DNA for the CDR3: TGTGCCAGCAGCTTCCAGGGGAAGCCCCAGCATTTT. Its protein product is CASSFQGKPQHF.

The gene calls are TRBV7-2 and TRBJ2-1, with D perhaps matching TRBD2 (5 bases). V was shortened by 1 base and J by 1 base, with 14 bases between the two germline ends. The CDR3 sequence is 17 residues long. Germline values: CDR1 SGHTA, CDR2 FQGNSA. CDR3 bases: TGTGCCAGCAGCTTAGTAGGTCTAGCAGTTTCCTACAATGAGCAGTTCTTC. It translates to CASSLVGLAVSYNEQFF. Together with reference TRBV7-2 and TRBJ2-1, the CDR3 gives the full variable domain: GAGVSQSPSNKVTEKGKDVELRCDPISGHTALYWYRQSLGQGLEFLIYFQGNSAPDKSGLPSDRFSAERTGGSVSTLTIQRTQQEDSAVYLCASSLVGLAVSYNEQFFGPGTRLTVL.

This clonotype was counted many times. The rearrangement joins TRBV2 to TRBJ2-1; D perhaps matches TRBD1 (5 bases). The CDR3 has 10 amino acids. CDR1 is SNHLY and CDR2 is FYNNEI in the germline V gene. V was trimmed by 7 bases and J by 10 bases, leaving 8 bases between them. The CDR3 sequence: CASKGREQFF. CDR3 in DNA: TGTGCCAGCAAGGGGCGAGAGCAGTTCTTC.

The rearrangement links TRBV6-4 to TRBJ2-1, with 7 positions matching TRBD2. The germline V gene has CDR1 MRHNA and CDR2 SNTAGT. V was clipped by 8 bases and J by 10 bases; unmatched bases: 5. The CDR3 is made up of 11 amino acids. In DNA, the CDR3 is TGTGCCAGCTCGAATAGCGGGGAGCAGTTCTTC. It translates to CASSNSGEQFF.

This clonotype was observed at least ten times. The V and J genes are TRBV29-1 and TRBJ2-7; the match to TRBD2 covers 7 bases. Per the germline V gene, CDR1 is SQVTM and CDR2 is ANQGSEA. Losses at the gene ends were 1 base for V and 4 bases for J; bases not matched to a gene: 1. CDR3 size: 12 residues. DNA for the CDR3: TGCAGCGTTGAAGGTAGCGGGTACGAGCAGTACTTC. Translating it yields CSVEGSGYEQYF.

This clonotype has more than one count but fewer than ten. This sequence joins TRBV6-5 and TRBJ2-1; possible D gene TRBD1, 6 bases. Trimming shortened V by 0 bases and J by 7 bases, and 16 bases separated the two germline ends. Germline V gene data show CDR1 as MNHEY and CDR2 as SVGAGI. CDR3 length: 16 amino acids. The CDR3 DNA sequence: TGTGCCAGCAGTTACTCCTCACCAGACAGGAAGAATGAGCAGTTCTTC. This translates into CASSYSSPDRKNEQFF.

This clonotype was picked up many times. The J gene is TRBJ2-1, the V gene TRBV20-1; D is unclear. Germline CDR1 is DFQATT and CDR2 is SNEGSKA (reference sequence). The germline V and J ends were trimmed by 6 bases and 8 bases, with 8 bases remaining between them. The CDR3 loop spans 10 amino acids. The CDR3 loop is CSAQIHEQFF. As DNA, the CDR3 is TGCAGTGCCCAAATACATGAGCAGTTCTTC.

The rearrangement links TRBV24-1 to TRBJ2-7, with D possibly matching TRBD2 (6 bases). Germline assignment: CDR1 KGHDR and CDR2 SFDVKD. The CDR3 contains 12 residues. Trimming stripped 10 bases from V and 5 bases from J, with 14 bases between. In nucleotides, the CDR3 is TGTGCCACTTCGGAGGGCGGCCACGAGCAGTACTTC. Translated, it gives CATSEGGHEQYF.

This clonotype was found a few times. The gene calls are TRBV5-1 and TRBJ2-1; D is ambiguous. The CDR3 length is 17 residues. The germline CDR1 and CDR2 sequences are SGHRS and YFSETQ. V lost 0 bases and J lost 0, with 13 bases in between. The CDR3 DNA sequence: TGCGCCAGCAGCTTGGTAAAGGGTCCTAGCTCCTACAATGAGCAGTTCTTC. This sequence encodes CASSLVKGPSSYNEQFF.

At least ten counts were recorded for this clonotype. The chain combines TRBV4-3 with TRBJ2-7; D might be TRBD1 (5 bases). The CDR3 has 13 amino acids. V was trimmed by 3 bases and J by 1 base, leaving 7 bases between them. Germline CDR1 is LGHNA and CDR2 is YSLEER. The CDR3 loop is CASSQRTSYEQYF. The DNA for the CDR3 is TGCGCCAGCAGCCAGCGGACATCCTACGAGCAGTACTTC.

About this clonotype itself: This may come from a read error, since a much larger clone is one base off. This sequence joins TRBV7-8 and TRBJ2-7; a weak D match, TRBD1 (6 bases). Germline CDR1 and CDR2: SGHVS and FQNEAQ. The CDR3 extends over 16 amino acids. Trimming took 7 bases from V and 1 from J, leaving 20 bases between them. In DNA form, the CDR3 reads TGTGCCAGCATAAGAGAACGGGCAGGGGATTCCTACGAGCAGTACTTC. The encoded protein is CASIRERAGDSYEQYF. The variable domain in full, completed from reference TRBV7-8 and TRBJ2-7, reads GAGVSQSPRYKVAKRGQDVALRCDPISGHVSLFWYQQALGQGPEFLTYFQNEAQLDKSGLPSDRFFAERPEGSVSTLKIQRTQQEDSAVYLCASIRERAGDSYEQYFGPGTRLTVT.

This clonotype was picked up a small number of times. The chain couples TRBV7-6 to TRBJ2-2, with a possible D match to TRBD2 (5 bases). CDR1 and CDR2 from the germline V gene are SGHVS and FNYEAQ. V lost 8 bases and J lost 6, with 13 bases in between. CDR3 length equals 13 residues. The CDR3: CASGEGDPGELFF. The DNA of the CDR3 is TGTGCCAGCGGAGAGGGAGATCCCGGGGAGCTGTTTTTT.